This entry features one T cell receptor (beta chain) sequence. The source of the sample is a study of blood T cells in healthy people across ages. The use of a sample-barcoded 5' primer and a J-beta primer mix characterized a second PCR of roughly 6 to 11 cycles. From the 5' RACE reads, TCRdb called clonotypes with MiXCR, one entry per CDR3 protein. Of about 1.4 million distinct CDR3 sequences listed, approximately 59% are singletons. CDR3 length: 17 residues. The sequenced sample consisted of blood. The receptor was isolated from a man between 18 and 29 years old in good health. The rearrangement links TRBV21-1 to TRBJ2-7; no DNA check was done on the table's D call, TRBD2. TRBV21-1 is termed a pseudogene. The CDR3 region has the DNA TGTGCCAGCAGCAGTAGTTCGCTAGCGGGTGGAGCCTACGAGCAGTACTTC. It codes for CASSSSSLAGGAYEQYF.